The 20 T cell receptor beta chains given below trace back to one sample, sequenced in a study of regulatory T cells in long-lasting Graves disease. Time point: newly diagnosed GD, antithyroid drugs for less than 3 months. Construction of the TCR library relied on RNA isolated from PBMCs. For TCR beta, libraries came from iRepertoire HTBI primers and Arm-PCR of CDR3 regions. TCRdb passed the multiplex PCR reads through MiXCR, listing each CDR3 protein once. This repertoire shows more than 300,000 distinct CDR3 sequences, 15% to 20% found once; its top ten account for 20% to 25%. In addition, the sample was reused for a study of T cells in Graves' hyperthyroidism and ophthalmopathy.

The sample here was peripheral blood mononuclear cells (PBMCs), taken at new diagnosis, from a patient treated with antithyroid drugs. These receptors were obtained from a woman aged 18-30 years with Graves disease.

At least ten counts were recorded for this clonotype. The chain recombines TRBV30 with TRBJ2-2; 7 bases fit TRBD2. Germline V gene lookup returns CDR1 GTSNPN and CDR2 SVGIG (reference sequence). The length of the CDR3 is 17 residues. J was trimmed by 4 bases and V by 2 bases; bases with no gene match: 13. CDR3 sequence reads: CAWSPVHSGFGTGELFF. Here the CDR3 DNA reads TGTGCCTGGAGTCCCGTCCATAGCGGGTTCGGCACCGGGGAGCTGTTTTTT.

This clonotype was observed many times. The chain has TRBV6-2 or TRBV6-3 and TRBJ2-2; maybe TRBD1 (6 bases). The germline gives CDR1 MNHEY, CDR2 SVGEGT. There are 14 residues in the CDR3. The ends were cut back, 7 bases at V and 5 bases at J, with 14 bases in the middle. CDR3 nucleotide sequence: TGTGCCAGCATTAGAGCAGGGGCTACCGGGGAGCTGTTTTTT. The encoded protein is CASIRAGATGELFF.

There are many counts of this clonotype. CDR3 DNA sequence: TGTGCCAGCTCACCGTCCGGGACGGGATTATACGAGCAGTACTTC. Translated: CASSPSGTGLYEQYF. This chain connects TRBV18 to TRBJ2-7; D is possibly TRBD1 or TRBD2 (5 bases each). The V gene's germline CDR1 is KGHSH and CDR2 LQKENI. The CDR3 totals 15 residues. V gave up 3 bases and J gave up 4 bases, with 16 bases separating them.

At least ten counts were recorded for this clonotype. This chain joins TRBV28 and TRBJ2-7, with D perhaps TRBD1 (6 bases). Looked up from germline, CDR1 is MDHEN and CDR2 is SYDVKM. The CDR3 totals 15 residues. V was cut by 4 bases and J by 3 bases, with 16 bases left in between. The CDR3 DNA reads as TGTGCCAGCAGTTCTCCTCAGGGGCAGGGCTACGAGCAGTACTTC. Residues: CASSSPQGQGYEQYF.

This clonotype was found many times. The gene calls are TRBV20-1 and TRBJ2-7, with 10 bases fitting TRBD1. V dropped 5 bases and J dropped 7; count of bases not matched to a gene: 8. Germline lookup yields CDR1 DFQATT and CDR2 SNEGSKA (reference sequence). The CDR3 is made up of 13 amino acids. CDR3 loop: CSAAGTGVYEQYF. CDR3 coding DNA: TGCAGTGCTGCCGGGACAGGGGTTTATGAGCAGTACTTC.

This clonotype was recorded many times. The chain joins TRBV20-1 to TRBJ2-3; the D is unclear. The CDR3 consists of 13 residues. Trimming shortened V by 0 bases and J by 2 bases, and 6 bases separated the two germline ends. CDR1 and CDR2 from the germline V gene are DFQATT and SNEGSKA (reference sequence). CDR3 nucleotide sequence: TGCAGTGCTAGAGACCCGAACACAGATACGCAGTATTTT. As protein: CSARDPNTDTQYF.

This clonotype was observed many times. The chain links TRBV20-1 to TRBJ1-1; TRBD1 matches 9 bases. Germline V CDR1 and CDR2: DFQATT, SNEGSKA (reference sequence). The CDR3 sequence is 13 residues long. V shed 3 bases and J 5 bases; nucleotides not matched to a gene: 4. Here the CDR3 DNA reads TGCAGTGCTAGGGGGACAGGGAGGACTGAAGCTTTCTTT. Translating gives CSARGTGRTEAFF.

This clonotype was observed at least ten times. This chain connects TRBV12-3 or TRBV12-4 to TRBJ2-1; D tentatively fits TRBD1 or TRBD2 (5 bases each). With 3 bases removed from V and 7 bases from J, the gap between germline ends came to 31 bases. The CDR3 spans 20 residues. This CDR3 is CASSFGIGIGAEILENEQFF. CDR3 coding DNA: TGTGCCAGCAGTTTCGGTATCGGGATCGGGGCCGAGATTCTCGAAAATGAGCAGTTCTTC.

The chain has TRBV6-1 and TRBJ2-7; possibly TRBD2 for D (6 bases). V lost 6 bases and J lost 5, with 17 bases in between. There are 14 residues in the CDR3. The V gene's germline CDR1 is MNHNS and CDR2 SASEGT. In DNA form, the CDR3 reads TGTGCCAGCAGCCCCACGACTAGGAGCAACGAGCAGTACTTC. Its protein is CASSPTTRSNEQYF.

This clonotype came up once. Since a much larger clone is just one base distant, this may be a read error. V is TRBV5-1 and J is TRBJ1-4; 7 bases are shared with TRBD1. Germline V CDR1 and CDR2: SGHRS, YFSETQ. V lost 2 bases, J lost 7 bases, and 8 bases stayed unmatched. The CDR3 is 15 residues long. This chain's CDR3 is CASSFGTESSEKLFF. The CDR3 DNA sequence: TGCGCCAGCAGCTTCGGGACAGAGTCTAGTGAAAAACTGTTTTTT.

This clonotype has ten or more counts. The chain couples TRBV18 to TRBJ2-6; tentatively, D is TRBD2 (6 bases). The V end lost 4 bases, the J end lost 0 bases, and 16 bases lay between the germline ends. This CDR3 is built from 18 residues. The V gene's germline CDR1 is KGHSH and CDR2 LQKENI. The CDR3 here is CASSRTRGLSSGANVLTF. The CDR3 nucleotides read TGTGCCAGCTCACGTACGCGGGGCCTGAGCTCTGGGGCCAACGTCCTGACTTTC.

The chain couples TRBV4-1 to TRBJ2-2, with 12 positions matching TRBD2. The length of the CDR3 is 16 residues. The junction had 3 bases not matched to a gene; V was cut back by 4 bases and J by 3 bases. The germline gives CDR1 MGHRA, CDR2 YSYEKL. CDR3 sequence (DNA): TGCGCCAGCAGCCCTAGACTAGCGGGGGACACCGGGGAGCTGTTTTTT. It yields the protein CASSPRLAGDTGELFF.

This clonotype was recorded many times. This sequence joins TRBV7-3 and TRBJ2-3, with unresolved D. CDR1 and CDR2 (germline): SGHTA, FQGTGA. The CDR3 contains 13 residues. V lost 11 bases, J lost 0 bases, and 12 bases lay in between. CDR3 protein: CASQLTSTDTQYF. The CDR3 coding sequence is TGTGCCTCCCAGCTTACTAGCACAGATACGCAGTATTTT.

This clonotype was seen many times. The junction departs from germline at one end; a sequencing error may be responsible. The CDR3 DNA sequence: TGTGCTAGCAGCTTAGGGGCAACAGGGATAACCACCTACGAGCAGTACTTC. This encodes CASSLGATGITTYEQYF. V and J are TRBV7-7 and TRBJ2-7, with a possible D match to TRBD1 (6 bases). The length of the CDR3 is 17 residues. Per germline, CDR1 SSHAT and CDR2 FNYEAQ (reference sequence). The full variable domain, in which reference TRBV7-7 and TRBJ2-7 provide the parts outside the CDR3, is GAGVSQSPRYKVTKRGQDVTLRCDPISSHATLYWYQQALGQGPEFLTYFNYEAQPDKSGLPSDRFSAERPEGSISTLTIQRTEQRDSAMYRCASSLGATGITTYEQYFGPGTRLTVT.

This clonotype turned up a few times. The CDR3 region has the DNA TGCAGTGCTAGGGAGACAGGGGGTGTCGGTCAGCCCCAGCATTTT. Residues: CSARETGGVGQPQHF. The chain carries TRBV20-1 and TRBJ1-5; 9 bases line up with TRBD1. CDR1 and CDR2 (germline): DFQATT, SNEGSKA (reference sequence). The CDR3 is 15 amino acids. With 3 bases clipped from V and 6 bases from J, the junction kept 9 bases outside the gene matches.

The chain combines TRBV24-1 with TRBJ2-2, with a tentative D call TRBD1 (5 bases). Germline V gives CDR1 KGHDR, CDR2 SFDVKD. Between the trimmed V and J ends, which lost 7 bases and 4 bases, there was a span of 12 bases. This CDR3 region has 14 residues. The CDR3, as DNA: TGTGCCACCAGAGGAATAAGGGGCACCGGGGAGCTGTTTTTT. The encoded protein is CATRGIRGTGELFF.

The sample holds a few counts of this clonotype. This chain connects TRBV3-1 to TRBJ2-3; D remains ambiguous. The V end lost 5 bases, the J end lost 7 bases, and 7 bases lay between the germline ends. Germline assignment: CDR1 LGHDT and CDR2 YNNKEL (reference sequence). CDR3 length equals 11 residues. The chain's CDR3 is CASSGSYTQYF. As DNA, the CDR3 is TGTGCCAGCAGCGGTTCTTATACGCAGTATTTT.

This rearrangement joins TRBV5-8 to TRBJ1-5; D is perhaps TRBD1 (6 bases). The V gene's germline CDR1 is SGHTS and CDR2 YDEGEE. V was clipped by 0 bases and J by 5 bases, with 18 bases between them. The CDR3 totals 17 residues. The CDR3 DNA reads as TGTGCCAGCAGCTTGGCAGGTTGGGGGCGTTTGGATCAGCCCCAGCATTTT. It codes for CASSLAGWGRLDQPQHF. The full variable domain, in which reference TRBV5-8 and TRBJ1-5 provide the parts outside the CDR3, is EAGVTQSPTHLIKTRGQQATLRCSPISGHTSVYWYQQALGLGLQFLLWYDEGEERNRGNFPPRFSGRQFPNYSSELNVNALELEDSALYLCASSLAGWGRLDQPQHFGDGTRLSIL.

Concerning this clonotype: Possible read error: a much larger clone is one base away. The V call is TRBV20-1, the J call TRBJ2-1; TRBD2 agrees at 7 bases. V shed 8 bases and J 4 bases; nucleotides not matched to a gene: 2. The CDR3 length is 11 residues. Germline assignment: CDR1 DFQATT and CDR2 SNEGSKA (reference sequence). CDR3 sequence reads: CSTGGYNEQFF. The CDR3 DNA follows: TGCAGTACGGGGGGATACAATGAGCAGTTCTTC.

This clonotype was observed a handful of times. The chain recombines TRBV4-1 with TRBJ1-6; 9 bases align to TRBD1. The V and J ends lost 4 bases and 7 bases, in that order; junction bases with no gene match: 14. This CDR3 spans 18 amino acids. CDR1 is MGHRA, CDR2 YSYEKL, per germline. As DNA, the CDR3 is TGCGCCAGCAGCCTTATGCTACCGGGACAGGGTTCGAATTCACCCCTCCACTTT. It yields the protein CASSLMLPGQGSNSPLHF.